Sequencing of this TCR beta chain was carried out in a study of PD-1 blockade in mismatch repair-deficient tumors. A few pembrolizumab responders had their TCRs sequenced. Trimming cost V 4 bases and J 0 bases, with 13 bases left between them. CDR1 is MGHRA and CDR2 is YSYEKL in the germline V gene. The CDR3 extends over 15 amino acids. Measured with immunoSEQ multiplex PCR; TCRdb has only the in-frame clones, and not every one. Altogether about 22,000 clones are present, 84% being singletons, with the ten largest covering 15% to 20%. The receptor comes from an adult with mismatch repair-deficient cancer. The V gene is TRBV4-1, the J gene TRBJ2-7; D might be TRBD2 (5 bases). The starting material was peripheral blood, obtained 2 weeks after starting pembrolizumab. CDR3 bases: TGCGCCAGCAGCCTTTTCCCCGGGGACTCCTACGAGCAGTACTTC. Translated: CASSLFPGDSYEQYF.